This T cell receptor beta chain originates from a study of T cell responses to AZD1222 COVID-19 vaccine. With respect to this clone: Its antigen is as yet unknown.

Regarding the study as a whole: Reportedly, nearly half of unique spike TCRs recognized epitopes outside B.1.351/B.1.1.7 mutations. All repertoire sampling was performed exclusively after the peak T cell response. The number of AZD1222 recipients seropositive at baseline was only five to seven.

Generated by immunoSEQ multiplex PCR, the TCRdb table keeps only in-frame clones and is missing some. The table shows about 160,000 clones, with over 80% occurring only once. The CDR3 is made up of 17 amino acids. Germline-derived CDR1 and CDR2 are SGHVS and FQNEAQ. The ends lost 2 bases at V and 1 base at J; junction bases unmatched: 9. The V gene is TRBV7-8, the J gene TRBJ1-2, with TRBD1 matching over 8 bases. The sample here was peripheral blood, taken on day 0 of AZD1222 vaccination. The source of this sequence is an adult in good health. The CDR3: CASSLSRVRGRNYGYTF. The CDR3 DNA follows: TGTGCCAGCAGCTTATCGAGGGTCAGGGGGCGTAACTATGGCTACACCTTC.